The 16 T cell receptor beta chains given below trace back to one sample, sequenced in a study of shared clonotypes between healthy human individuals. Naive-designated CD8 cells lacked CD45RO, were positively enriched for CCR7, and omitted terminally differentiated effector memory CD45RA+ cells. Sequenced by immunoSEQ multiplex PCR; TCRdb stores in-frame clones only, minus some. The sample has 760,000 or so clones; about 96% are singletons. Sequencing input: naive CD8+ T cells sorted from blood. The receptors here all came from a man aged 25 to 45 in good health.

CDR3 bases: TGTGCCAGCAGCTCCGGGGTGGCGGGCTTTGGAAACATTCAGTACTTC. Its protein is CASSSGVAGFGNIQYF. This chain joins TRBV6-6 and TRBJ2-4; perhaps TRBD2 as D (5 bases). The CDR3 has 16 amino acids. V gave up 6 bases and J gave up 6 bases, with 21 bases separating them. The germline V gene has CDR1 MNHNY and CDR2 SVGAGI (reference sequence).

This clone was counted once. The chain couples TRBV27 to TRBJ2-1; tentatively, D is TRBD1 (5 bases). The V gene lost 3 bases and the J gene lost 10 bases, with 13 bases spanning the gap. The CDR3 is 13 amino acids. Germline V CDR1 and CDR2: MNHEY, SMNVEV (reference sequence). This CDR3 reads CASSFWGEQEQFF. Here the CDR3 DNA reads TGTGCCAGCAGTTTCTGGGGCGAGCAAGAGCAGTTCTTC.

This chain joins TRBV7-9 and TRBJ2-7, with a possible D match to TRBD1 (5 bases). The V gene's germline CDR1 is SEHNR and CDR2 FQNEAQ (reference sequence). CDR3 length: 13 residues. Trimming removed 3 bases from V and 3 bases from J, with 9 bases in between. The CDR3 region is CASSFEGVYEQYF. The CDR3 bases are TGTGCCAGCAGCTTTGAAGGGGTCTACGAGCAGTACTTC. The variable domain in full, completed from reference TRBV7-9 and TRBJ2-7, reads DTGVSQNPRHKITKRGQNVTFRCDPISEHNRLYWYRQTLGQGPEFLTYFQNEAQLEKSRLLSDRFSAERPKGSFSTLEIQRTEQGDSAMYLCASSFEGVYEQYFGPGTRLTVT.

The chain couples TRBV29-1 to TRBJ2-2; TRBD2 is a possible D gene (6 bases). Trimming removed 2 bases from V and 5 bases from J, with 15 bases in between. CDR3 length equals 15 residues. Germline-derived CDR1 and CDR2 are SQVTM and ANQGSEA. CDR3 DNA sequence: TGCAGCGTTGAAAGGTCTAGCGACCTGACCGGGGAGCTGTTTTTT. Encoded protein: CSVERSSDLTGELFF.

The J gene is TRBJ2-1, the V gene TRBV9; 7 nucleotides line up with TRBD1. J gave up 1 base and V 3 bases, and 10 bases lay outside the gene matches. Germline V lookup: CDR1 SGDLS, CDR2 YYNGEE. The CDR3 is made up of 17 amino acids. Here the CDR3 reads CASSGLSGGQSYNEQFF. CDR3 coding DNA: TGTGCCAGCAGCGGACTCTCAGGGGGACAGTCCTACAATGAGCAGTTCTTC.

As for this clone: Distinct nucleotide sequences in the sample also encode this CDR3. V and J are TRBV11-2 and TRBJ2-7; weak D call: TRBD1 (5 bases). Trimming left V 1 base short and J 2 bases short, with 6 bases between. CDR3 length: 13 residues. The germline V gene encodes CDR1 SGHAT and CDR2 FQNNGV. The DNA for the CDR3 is TGTGCCAGCAGCTTAGGACAGCCCTACGAGCAGTACTTC. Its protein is CASSLGQPYEQYF.

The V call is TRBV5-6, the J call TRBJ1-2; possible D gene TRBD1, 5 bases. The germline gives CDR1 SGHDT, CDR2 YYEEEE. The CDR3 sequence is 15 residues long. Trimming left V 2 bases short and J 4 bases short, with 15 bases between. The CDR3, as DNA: TGTGCCAGCAGCTTTAAACGGGACGGGTTCTATGGCTACACCTTC. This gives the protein CASSFKRDGFYGYTF.

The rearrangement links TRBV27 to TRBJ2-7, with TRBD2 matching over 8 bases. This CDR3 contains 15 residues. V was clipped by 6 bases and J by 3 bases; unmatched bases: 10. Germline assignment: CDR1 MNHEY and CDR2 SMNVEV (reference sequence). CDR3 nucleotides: TGTGCCAGCAGAGTGGCTAGCGGGCGTATCTACGAGCAGTACTTC. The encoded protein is CASRVASGRIYEQYF.

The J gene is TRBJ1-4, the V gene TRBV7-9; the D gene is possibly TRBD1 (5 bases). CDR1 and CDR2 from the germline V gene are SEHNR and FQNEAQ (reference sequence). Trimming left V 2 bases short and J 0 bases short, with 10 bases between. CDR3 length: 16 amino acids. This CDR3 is CASSLWQGPTNEKLFF. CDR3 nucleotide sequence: TGTGCCAGCAGCTTATGGCAGGGTCCAACTAATGAAAAACTGTTTTTT.

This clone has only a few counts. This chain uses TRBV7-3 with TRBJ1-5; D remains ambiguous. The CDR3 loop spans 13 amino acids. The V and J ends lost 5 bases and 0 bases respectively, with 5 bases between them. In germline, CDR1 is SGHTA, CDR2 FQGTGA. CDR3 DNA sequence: TGTGCCAGCAGCATCAATAGCAATCAGCCCCAGCATTTT. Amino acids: CASSINSNQPQHF.

The CDR3 DNA reads as TGTGCCAGCAGCCATGGTTCATCAGGGGTCTACGAGCAGTACTTC. It codes for CASSHGSSGVYEQYF. The gene calls are TRBV7-9 and TRBJ2-7, with D possibly TRBD1 on 6 matching bases. Per germline, CDR1 SEHNR and CDR2 FQNEAQ (reference sequence). This CDR3 has 15 residues. Trimming took 5 bases from V and 3 from J, leaving 17 bases between them.

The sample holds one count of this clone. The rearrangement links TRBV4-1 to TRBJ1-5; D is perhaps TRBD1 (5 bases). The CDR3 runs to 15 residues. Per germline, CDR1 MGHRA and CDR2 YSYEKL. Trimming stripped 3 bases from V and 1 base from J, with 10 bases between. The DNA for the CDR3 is TGCGCCAGCAGCCAGGGGACGGCCAGCAATCAGCCCCAGCATTTT. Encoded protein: CASSQGTASNQPQHF.

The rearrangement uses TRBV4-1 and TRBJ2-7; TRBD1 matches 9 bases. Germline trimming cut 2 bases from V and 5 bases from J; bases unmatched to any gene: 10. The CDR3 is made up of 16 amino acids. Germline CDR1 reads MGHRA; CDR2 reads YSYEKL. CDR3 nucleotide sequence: TGCGCCAGCAGCCAATTTGTCGGGACAGGGATCCACGAGCAGTACTTC. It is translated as CASSQFVGTGIHEQYF.

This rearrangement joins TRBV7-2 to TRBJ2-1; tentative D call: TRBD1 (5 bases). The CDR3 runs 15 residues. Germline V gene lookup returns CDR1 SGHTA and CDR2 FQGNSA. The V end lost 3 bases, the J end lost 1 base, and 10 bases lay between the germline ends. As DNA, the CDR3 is TGTGCCAGCAGCTTCCGACAGAGGTCCTACAATGAGCAGTTCTTC. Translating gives CASSFRQRSYNEQFF.

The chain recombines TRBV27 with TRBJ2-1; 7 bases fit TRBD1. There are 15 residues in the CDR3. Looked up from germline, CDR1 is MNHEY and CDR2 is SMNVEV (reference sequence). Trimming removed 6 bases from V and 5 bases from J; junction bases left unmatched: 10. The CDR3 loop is CASSSGYTGDNEQFF. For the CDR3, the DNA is TGTGCCAGCAGCTCCGGTTATACAGGGGACAATGAGCAGTTCTTC.

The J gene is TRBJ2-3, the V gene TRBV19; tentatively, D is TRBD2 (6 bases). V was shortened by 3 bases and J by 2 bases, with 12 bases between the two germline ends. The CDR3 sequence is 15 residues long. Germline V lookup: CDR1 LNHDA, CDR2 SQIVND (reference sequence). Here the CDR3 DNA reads TGTGCCAGTAGTATGCTATCGGGAGTCACAGATACGCAGTATTTT. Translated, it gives CASSMLSGVTDTQYF.